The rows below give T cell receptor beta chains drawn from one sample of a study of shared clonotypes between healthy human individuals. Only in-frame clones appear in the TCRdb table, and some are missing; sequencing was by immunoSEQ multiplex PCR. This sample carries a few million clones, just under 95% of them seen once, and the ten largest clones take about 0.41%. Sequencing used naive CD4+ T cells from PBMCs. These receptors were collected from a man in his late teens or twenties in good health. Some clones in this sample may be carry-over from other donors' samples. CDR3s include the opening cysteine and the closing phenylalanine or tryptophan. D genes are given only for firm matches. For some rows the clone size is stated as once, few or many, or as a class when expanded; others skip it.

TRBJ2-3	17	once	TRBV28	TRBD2	CASSLSRTSGSADTQYF	TGTGCCAGCAGTTTAAGCAGGACTAGCGGGAGCGCAGATACGCAGTATTTT
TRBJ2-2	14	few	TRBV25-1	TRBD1	CASRVSGGPGELFF	TGTGCCAGCAGGGTATCAGGGGGCCCCGGGGAGCTGTTTTTT
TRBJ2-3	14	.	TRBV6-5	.	CASSYSARTDTQYF	TGTGCCAGCAGTTACTCTGCGAGGACAGATACGCAGTATTTT
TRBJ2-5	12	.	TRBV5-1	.	CASSPPAETQYF	TGCGCCAGCAGCCCCCCAGCAGAGACCCAGTACTTC
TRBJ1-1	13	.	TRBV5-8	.	CASSLQSGAEAFF	TGTGCCAGCAGCTTGCAGAGTGGGGCTGAAGCTTTCTTT
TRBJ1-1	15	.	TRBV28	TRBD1	CASSALDRVNTEAFF	TGTGCCAGCAGTGCCTTGGACAGGGTCAACACTGAAGCTTTCTTT
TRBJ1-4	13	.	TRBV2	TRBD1	CATRDRRAEKLFF	TGTGCCACCAGGGACAGGAGGGCGGAAAAACTGTTTTTT
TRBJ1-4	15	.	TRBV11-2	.	CASSLDPLTNEKLFF	TGTGCCAGCAGCTTAGATCCATTAACTAATGAAAAACTGTTTTTT
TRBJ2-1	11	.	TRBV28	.	CASSSNNEQFF	TGTGCCAGCAGTTCGAACAATGAGCAGTTCTTC
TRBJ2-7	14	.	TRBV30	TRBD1	CAWSILQGAYEQYF	TGTGCCTGGAGTATTTTACAGGGGGCCTACGAGCAGTACTTC
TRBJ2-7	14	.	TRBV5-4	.	CASSPSGGLYEQYF	TGTGCCAGCAGCCCTTCCGGGGGCCTCTACGAGCAGTACTTC
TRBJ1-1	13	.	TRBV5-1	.	CASSLRPNTEAFF	TGCGCCAGCAGCTTGCGACCGAACACTGAAGCTTTCTTT
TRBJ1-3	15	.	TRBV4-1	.	CASSQESTFGNTIYF	TGCGCCAGCAGCCAAGAAAGCACCTTCGGAAACACCATATATTTT
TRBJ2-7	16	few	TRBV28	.	CASSSLGGRYSYEQYF	TGTGCCAGCAGTTCCCTGGGCGGAAGGTACTCCTACGAGCAGTACTTC
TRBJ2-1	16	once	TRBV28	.	CASKGKGLLGSDEQFF	TGTGCCAGCAAGGGGAAGGGGCTGCTCGGCAGCGATGAGCAGTTCTTC
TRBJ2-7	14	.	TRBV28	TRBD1	CASSFGLQGSGSYF	TGTGCCAGCAGTTTCGGGCTACAGGGGTCCGGGTCGTACTTC
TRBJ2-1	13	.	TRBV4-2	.	CASSQDAGNEQFF	TGTGCCAGCAGCCAAGATGCGGGCAATGAGCAGTTCTTC
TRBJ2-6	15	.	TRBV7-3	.	CASSSTRSGANVLTF	TGTGCCAGCAGCTCGACGAGGTCTGGGGCCAACGTCCTGACTTTC
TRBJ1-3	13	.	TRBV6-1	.	CASSEGRGNTIYF	TGTGCCAGCAGTGAAGGAAGGGGGAACACCATATATTTT
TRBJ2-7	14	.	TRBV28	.	CASSLWGNPGEQYF	TGTGCCAGCAGTTTATGGGGGAACCCCGGCGAGCAGTACTTC
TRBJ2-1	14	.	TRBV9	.	CASSPGLVYNEQFF	TGTGCCAGCAGCCCGGGACTGGTATACAATGAGCAGTTCTTC
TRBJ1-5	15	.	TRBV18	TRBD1	CASSFARTGDQPQHF	TGTGCCAGCTCATTCGCGAGGACAGGCGATCAGCCCCAGCATTTT
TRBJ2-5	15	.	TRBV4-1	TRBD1	CASSQLQGALGTQYF	TGCGCCAGCAGCCAATTACAGGGGGCTCTTGGGACCCAGTACTTC
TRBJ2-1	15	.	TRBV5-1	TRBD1	CASSLEDRGLSEQFF	TGCGCCAGCAGCTTGGAGGACAGGGGACTCAGTGAGCAGTTCTTC
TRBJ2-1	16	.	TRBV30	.	CAWSVLKDSAYWEQFF	TGTGCCTGGAGTGTACTTAAGGACAGCGCCTACTGGGAGCAGTTCTTC
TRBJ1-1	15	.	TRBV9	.	CASSPTLGPNTEAFF	TGTGCCAGCAGCCCGACTTTGGGACCCAACACTGAAGCTTTCTTT
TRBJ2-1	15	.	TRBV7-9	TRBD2	CASSASGRASSEQFF	TGTGCCAGCAGCGCAAGCGGGAGGGCCAGTAGTGAGCAGTTCTTC
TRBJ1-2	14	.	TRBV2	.	CASREAPGRDGYTF	TGTGCCAGCAGGGAAGCCCCAGGCAGGGATGGCTACACCTTC
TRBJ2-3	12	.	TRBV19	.	CASSMRGGTQYF	TGTGCCAGTAGTATGAGGGGCGGTACGCAGTATTTT
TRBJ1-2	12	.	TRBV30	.	CASKELGDSYTF	TGTGCCTCCAAGGAGTTGGGAGATAGCTACACCTTC
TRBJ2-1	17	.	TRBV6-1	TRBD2	CASSELGLALTYNEQFF	TGTGCCAGCAGTGAATTGGGACTAGCGTTGACCTACAATGAGCAGTTCTTC
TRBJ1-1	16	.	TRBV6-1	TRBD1	CASSGDRGHWNTEAFF	TGTGCCAGCAGTGGGGACAGGGGGCATTGGAACACTGAAGCTTTCTTT
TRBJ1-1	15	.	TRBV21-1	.	CASSLRRVPNTEAFF	TGTGCCAGCAGCCTCCGAAGGGTCCCGAACACTGAAGCTTTCTTT
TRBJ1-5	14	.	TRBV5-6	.	CASSLARSRQPQHF	TGTGCCAGCAGCTTGGCCCGTAGTCGCCAGCCCCAGCATTTT
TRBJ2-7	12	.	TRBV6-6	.	CASSYLTYEQYF	TGTGCCAGCAGTTACTTGACCTACGAGCAGTACTTC
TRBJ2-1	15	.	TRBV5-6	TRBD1	CASSSPGQGAHEQFF	TGTGCCAGCAGCTCACCGGGACAGGGGGCCCATGAGCAGTTCTTC
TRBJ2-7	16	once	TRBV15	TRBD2	CATSARGLAGGGEQYF	TGTGCCACCAGCGCCCGAGGACTAGCGGGAGGGGGCGAGCAGTACTTC
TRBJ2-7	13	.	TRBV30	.	CAWVERVDYEQYF	TGTGCCTGGGTAGAACGGGTGGACTACGAGCAGTACTTC
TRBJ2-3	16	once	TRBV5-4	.	CASSQGGTRLPDTQYF	TGTGCCAGCAGCCAGGGGGGGACTAGGCTGCCAGATACGCAGTATTTT
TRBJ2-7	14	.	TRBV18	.	CASSPWGLSYEQYF	TGTGCCAGCTCACCATGGGGCTTAAGCTACGAGCAGTACTTC
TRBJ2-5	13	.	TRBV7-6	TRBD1	CASSQRQGETQYF	TGTGCCAGCAGCCAACGACAGGGTGAGACCCAGTACTTC
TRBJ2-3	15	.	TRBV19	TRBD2	CASSPGAGGIDTQYF	TGTGCCAGTAGCCCCGGGGCGGGGGGCATTGATACGCAGTATTTT
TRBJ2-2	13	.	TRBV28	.	CASSRLMLGELFF	TGTGCCAGCAGCCGCCTTATGTTGGGGGAGCTGTTTTTT
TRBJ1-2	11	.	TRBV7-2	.	CASSREDGYTF	TGTGCCAGCAGCCGGGAGGATGGCTACACCTTC
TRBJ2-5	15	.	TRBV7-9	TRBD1	CASSPGQGLGETQYF	TGTGCCAGCAGCCCGGGACAGGGGTTGGGAGAGACCCAGTACTTC
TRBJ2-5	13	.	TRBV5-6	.	CASSPRVPQHQYF	TGTGCCAGCAGCCCCCGGGTTCCCCAGCACCAGTACTTC
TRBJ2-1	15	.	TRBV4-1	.	CASSLGWGPYNEQFF	TGCGCCAGCAGCTTGGGGTGGGGGCCCTACAATGAGCAGTTCTTC
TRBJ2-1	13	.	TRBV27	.	CASRPTAGNEQFF	TGTGCCAGCAGACCTACGGCGGGCAATGAGCAGTTCTTC
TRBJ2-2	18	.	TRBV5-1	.	CASSLAGGPATGTGELFF	TGCGCCAGCAGCTTGGCCGGTGGCCCGGCCACGGGCACCGGGGAGCTGTTTTTT
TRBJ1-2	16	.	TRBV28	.	CASSSAGGRANYGYTF	TGTGCCAGCAGTTCCGCGGGGGGCCGGGCTAACTATGGCTACACCTTC
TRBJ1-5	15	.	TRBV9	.	CASSVVGGIGQPQHF	TGTGCCAGCAGCGTAGTCGGCGGAATAGGTCAGCCCCAGCATTTT
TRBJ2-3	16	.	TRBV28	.	CASSPPTLPPPDTQYF	TGTGCCAGCAGTCCTCCTACACTCCCGCCCCCAGATACGCAGTATTTT
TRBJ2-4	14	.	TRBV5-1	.	CASSLFYGAGIQYF	TGCGCCAGCAGCTTGTTTTATGGGGCCGGGATTCAGTACTTC